These 22 T cell receptor beta chains originate from one sample sequenced in a study of CD8 T cells in ankylosing spondylitis (TCRdb year 2017). The library was prepared using 5' RACE. This sample was sequenced with an Illumina MiSeq. TCRdb trimmed the raw reads at Q25, called clones with MiXCR and kept productive beta chains. Identical CDR3 proteins give one entry, which carries the most common genes and DNA. This sample lists around 22,000 distinct CDR3 sequences; 10% to 15% were detected once. The ten largest clonotypes hold 30% to 45% of the sample. Sequencing was performed on blood. The source of these receptors is a male donor with ankylosing spondylitis or in good health (not recorded which).

This clonotype was seen only a few times. CDR3 sequence reads: CASSSETGWEAFF. The DNA for the CDR3 is TGCGCCAGCAGCTCGGAAACAGGCTGGGAAGCTTTCTTT. This chain links TRBV5-1 with TRBJ1-1, with D perhaps matching TRBD1 (5 bases). The CDR3 is made up of 13 amino acids. The germline V gene has CDR1 SGHRS and CDR2 YFSETQ. Trimming stripped 3 bases from V and 8 bases from J, with 14 bases between.

This clonotype was observed many times. The rearrangement links TRBV7-2 to TRBJ2-3, with 11 positions matching TRBD2. Germline-derived CDR1 and CDR2 are SGHTA and FQGNSA. Losses at the gene ends were 5 bases for V and 6 bases for J; bases not matched to a gene: 7. The length of the CDR3 is 15 residues. CDR3 sequence (DNA): TGTGCCAGCAGCCTCGGACTAGCGGGCGCCGATACGCAGTATTTT. This codes for CASSLGLAGADTQYF.

The chain joins TRBV2 to TRBJ2-4; TRBD1 is a possible D gene (6 bases). Germline V CDR1 and CDR2: SNHLY, FYNNEI. Trimming shortened V by 6 bases and J by 1 base, and 22 bases separated the two germline ends. CDR3 size: 18 residues. The CDR3 protein is CASRGALSGLGAKNIQYF. The CDR3 nucleotides are TGTGCCAGCAGGGGGGCCCTCTCTGGGCTTGGGGCCAAAAACATTCAGTACTTC.

This clonotype was found many times. The rearrangement uses TRBV6-5 and TRBJ2-1, with TRBD2 matching 9 bases. Trimming cost V 0 bases and J 6 bases; bases outside gene matches: 3. From germline, CDR1 is MNHEY and CDR2 SVGAGI. The length of the CDR3 is 15 residues. CDR3: CASSYSGTSSNEQFF. CDR3 bases: TGTGCCAGCAGTTACTCGGGGACTAGCAGCAATGAGCAGTTCTTC.

The J gene is TRBJ2-7, the V gene TRBV20-1; 8 positions match TRBD1. The CDR3 sequence is 15 residues long. CDR1 and CDR2 from the germline V gene are DFQATT and SNEGSKA (reference sequence). V lost 0 bases, J lost 1 base, and 5 bases stayed unmatched. CDR3 protein: CSAREPRGQSYEQYF. DNA of the CDR3: TGCAGTGCTAGAGAACCCAGGGGGCAATCCTACGAGCAGTACTTC.

Note on this clonotype: No conserved phenylalanine or tryptophan ends this CDR3, so it is likely a read error. Because the CDR3's place on the DNA is in doubt, the DNA is left out and the CDR3 is given as listed by TCRdb. The chain carries TRBV19 and TRBJ1-2. Including both end residues, the CDR3 is 13 amino acids long. In germline, CDR1 is LNHDA, CDR2 SQIVND (reference sequence). CDR3 sequence reads: CASSITASYGNTI.

Points on this clonotype: Relative to the germline gene, one junction end is altered; a read error may explain this. This chain connects TRBV12-3 or TRBV12-4 to TRBJ2-2; TRBD2 matches 7 bases. The CDR3 consists of 16 residues. This CDR3 reads CVSNSPGGGHTGELFF. CDR3 in DNA: TGTGTCAGCAACTCCCCGGGGGGAGGGCATACCGGGGAGCTGTTTTTT.

A few counts support this clonotype. V is TRBV2 and J is TRBJ2-2, with D unresolved. Germline-derived CDR1 and CDR2 are SNHLY and FYNNEI. The CDR3 is 15 residues long. With 7 bases removed from V and 7 bases from J, the gap between germline ends came to 19 bases. The CDR3 region is CASTPREIPGGELFF. For the CDR3, the DNA is TGTGCCAGCACCCCAAGAGAGATCCCCGGCGGGGAGCTGTTTTTT.

The chain's CDR3 is CASSFAGGQPQHF. The CDR3 region has the DNA TGTGCCAGCAGTTTTGCGGGTGGACAGCCCCAGCATTTT. The chain links TRBV27 to TRBJ1-5, with D uncertain. The CDR3 extends over 13 amino acids. Trimming stripped 3 bases from V and 7 bases from J, with 10 bases between. Germline V gene sequence: CDR1 MNHEY, CDR2 SMNVEV (reference sequence).

This clonotype was found many times. This sequence joins TRBV2 and TRBJ2-3; D not certain. CDR3 length: 12 amino acids. CDR1 SNHLY and CDR2 FYNNEI come from the germline V gene. Trimming stripped 3 bases from V and 4 bases from J, with 5 bases between. The CDR3 spells CASSDIPDTQYF. CDR3 DNA sequence: TGTGCCAGCAGTGACATCCCAGATACGCAGTATTTT.

This clonotype was picked up a small number of times. The genes are TRBV20-1 and TRBJ2-3; no reliable D call. Germline CDR1 DFQATT, CDR2 SNEGSKA (reference sequence). The V and J ends lost 0 bases and 4 bases respectively, with 11 bases between them. This CDR3 comprises 14 residues. CDR3 residues: CSARDPPGSDTQYF. The CDR3 DNA is TGCAGTGCTAGAGATCCGCCCGGGTCAGATACGCAGTATTTT.

This clonotype has just a few counts. The rearrangement joins TRBV9 to TRBJ2-2; 8 bases fit TRBD2. Germline assignment: CDR1 SGDLS and CDR2 YYNGEE. Trimming at V came to 3 bases and at J to 7 bases, leaving 8 bases not matched to a gene. CDR3 length: 15 amino acids. The CDR3 is CASSAPGLGIGELFF. DNA for the CDR3: TGTGCCAGCAGCGCCCCGGGACTAGGGATCGGGGAGCTGTTTTTT.

The chain uses TRBV29-1 and TRBJ2-1; D is ambiguous. Per germline, CDR1 SQVTM and CDR2 ANQGSEA. The CDR3 contains 15 residues. V lost 4 bases to trimming and J lost 1 base, with 14 bases between them. Written as DNA, the CDR3 is TGCAGCGTTGGGACCTCAGGCCTTTCCTACAATGAGCAGTTCTTC. This gives the protein CSVGTSGLSYNEQFF.

This clonotype was seen only a few times. The J gene is TRBJ2-1, the V gene TRBV20-1; 10 positions match TRBD1. Unmatched junction bases numbered 7, after V lost 5 bases and J lost 6 bases. CDR3 length: 14 amino acids. Germline V lookup: CDR1 DFQATT, CDR2 SNEGSKA (reference sequence). The CDR3 is CSASGQGIFNEQFF. The DNA for the CDR3 is TGCAGTGCTTCGGGACAGGGGATTTTCAATGAGCAGTTCTTC.

This clonotype was observed a handful of times. The V call is TRBV12-3 or TRBV12-4, the J call TRBJ1-1, with D unresolved. CDR3 length equals 17 residues. Trimming shortened V by 3 bases and J by 6 bases, and 23 bases separated the two germline ends. DNA of the CDR3: TGTGCCAGCAGTTTCTTCGGCGGAATAAAAGGTTTTTCTGAAGCTTTCTTT. Translating gives CASSFFGGIKGFSEAFF.

The rearrangement joins TRBV25-1 to TRBJ1-2; unclear D gene. V was pared by 6 bases and J by 2 bases, with 7 bases between. Germline V gives CDR1 MGHDK, CDR2 SYGVNS. This CDR3 region has 12 residues. CDR3 sequence: CASSRANYGYTF. In DNA, the CDR3 is TGTGCCAGCAGCAGAGCGAACTATGGCTACACCTTC.

This clonotype came up many times. J is TRBJ2-7 and V is TRBV20-1; possibly TRBD1 for D (7 bases). The CDR3 is made up of 16 amino acids. Deletions cut 6 bases from V and 2 bases from J, with 23 bases between. CDR1 and CDR2 (germline): DFQATT, SNEGSKA (reference sequence). The CDR3 DNA is TGCAGTGCCTCAGGGGGGCCGTCGATGTATACCTACGAGCAGTACTTC. This encodes CSASGGPSMYTYEQYF.

This clonotype has a handful of counts. This chain joins TRBV12-3 or TRBV12-4 and TRBJ2-1; D unresolved. This CDR3 has 14 amino acids. V was cut by 2 bases and J by 12 bases, with 17 bases left in between. The CDR3 spells CASSLNSIEIGQFF. CDR3 sequence (DNA): TGTGCCAGCAGTTTAAATTCTATAGAAATAGGGCAGTTCTTC.

As regards this clonotype: One junction end does not reproduce the germline sequence, and a read error may be involved. The chain links TRBV10-2 to TRBJ2-5, with D maybe TRBD2 (7 bases). Per germline, CDR1 WSHSY and CDR2 SAAADI. The CDR3 covers 15 residues. CDR3 coding DNA: TGCGCCAGCAGCGGCATTGGGGGGGCCCAAGAGACGCAGTACTTC. It is translated as CASSGIGGAQETQYF.

This clonotype was seen repeatedly, ten times or more. V gene TRBV27 combines with J gene TRBJ2-1, with 7 bases lining up with TRBD2. The germline gives CDR1 MNHEY, CDR2 SMNVEV (reference sequence). The junction had 6 bases not matched to a gene; V was cut back by 8 bases and J by 5 bases. CDR3 length equals 13 residues. The CDR3 DNA reads TGTGCCAGCCCCTCCGGGACTAACAATGAGCAGTTCTTC. Amino acids: CASPSGTNNEQFF.

The rearrangement joins TRBV12-3 or TRBV12-4 to TRBJ1-5, with no clear D. V lost 2 bases, J lost 5 bases, and 7 bases lay in between. The length of the CDR3 is 13 residues. CDR3 nucleotides: TGTGCCAGCAGTTTAACGGACTATCAGCCCCAGCATTTT. Amino acids: CASSLTDYQPQHF.

This clonotype was recorded a few times. The V gene is TRBV5-1, the J gene TRBJ2-3; no definite D call. The ends were cut back, 7 bases at V and 4 bases at J, with 13 bases in the middle. The V gene's germline CDR1 is SGHRS and CDR2 YFSETQ. The CDR3 totals 13 residues. CDR3 coding DNA: TGCGCCAGCGGAACTTCTTTGGCAGATACGCAGTATTTT. The encoded protein is CASGTSLADTQYF.